This TCR beta chain is drawn from a study of blood T cell repertoires in COVID-19. Study details: From T cells, B-cell-depleted T cells, or PBMCs came the material, which was cDNA or gDNA.

Assay: immunoSEQ multiplex PCR; the TCRdb copy retains only in-frame clones and omits some. Of approximately 260,000 clones detected, roughly nine tenths appear once; the ten largest clones hold less than 4%. Trimming removed 5 bases from V and 8 bases from J; junction bases left unmatched: 12. CDR1 is SGHTA and CDR2 is FQGNSA in the germline V gene. This CDR3 contains 15 residues. The sequenced material came from peripheral blood. This sequence originates from a man between 18 and 29 years old with active or convalescent COVID-19. The rearrangement joins TRBV7-2 to TRBJ2-3; 8 bases fit TRBD2. In nucleotides, the CDR3 is TGTGCCAGCAGCCCAGGGACTAGTACTGGAGGTACGCAGTATTTT. Translation: CASSPGTSTGGTQYF.